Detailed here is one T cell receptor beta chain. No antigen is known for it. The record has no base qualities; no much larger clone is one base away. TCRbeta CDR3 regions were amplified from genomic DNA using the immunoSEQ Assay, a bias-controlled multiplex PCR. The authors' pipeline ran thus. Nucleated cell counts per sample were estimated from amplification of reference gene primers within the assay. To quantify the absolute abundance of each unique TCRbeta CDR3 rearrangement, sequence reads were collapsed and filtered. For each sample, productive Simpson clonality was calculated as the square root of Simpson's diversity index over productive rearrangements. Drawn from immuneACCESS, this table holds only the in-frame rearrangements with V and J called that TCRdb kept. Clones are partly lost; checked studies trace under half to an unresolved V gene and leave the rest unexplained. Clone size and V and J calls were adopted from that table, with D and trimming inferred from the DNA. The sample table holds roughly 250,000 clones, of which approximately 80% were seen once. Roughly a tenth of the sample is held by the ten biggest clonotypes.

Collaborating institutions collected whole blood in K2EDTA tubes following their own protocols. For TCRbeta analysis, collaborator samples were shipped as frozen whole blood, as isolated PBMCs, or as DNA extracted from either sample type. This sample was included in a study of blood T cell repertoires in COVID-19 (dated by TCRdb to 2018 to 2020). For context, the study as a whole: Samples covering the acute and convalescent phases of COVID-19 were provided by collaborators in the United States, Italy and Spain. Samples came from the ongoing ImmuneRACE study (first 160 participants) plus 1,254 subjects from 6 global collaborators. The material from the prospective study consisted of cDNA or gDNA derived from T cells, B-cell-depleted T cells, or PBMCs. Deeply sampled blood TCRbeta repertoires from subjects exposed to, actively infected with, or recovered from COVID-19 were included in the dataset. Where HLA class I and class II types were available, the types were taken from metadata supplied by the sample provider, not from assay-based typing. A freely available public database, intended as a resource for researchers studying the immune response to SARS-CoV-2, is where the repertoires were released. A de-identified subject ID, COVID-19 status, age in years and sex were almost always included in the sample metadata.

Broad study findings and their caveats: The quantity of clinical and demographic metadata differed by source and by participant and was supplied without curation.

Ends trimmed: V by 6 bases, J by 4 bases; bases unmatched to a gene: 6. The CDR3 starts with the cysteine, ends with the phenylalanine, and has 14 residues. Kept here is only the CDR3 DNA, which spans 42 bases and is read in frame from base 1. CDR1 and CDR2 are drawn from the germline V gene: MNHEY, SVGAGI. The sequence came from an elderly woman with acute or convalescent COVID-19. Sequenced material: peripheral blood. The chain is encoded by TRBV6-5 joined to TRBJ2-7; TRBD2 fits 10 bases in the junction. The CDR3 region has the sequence CASRSGGAWYEQYF. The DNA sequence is TGTGCCAGCAGAAGCGGGGGGGCCTGGTACGAGCAGTACTTC.